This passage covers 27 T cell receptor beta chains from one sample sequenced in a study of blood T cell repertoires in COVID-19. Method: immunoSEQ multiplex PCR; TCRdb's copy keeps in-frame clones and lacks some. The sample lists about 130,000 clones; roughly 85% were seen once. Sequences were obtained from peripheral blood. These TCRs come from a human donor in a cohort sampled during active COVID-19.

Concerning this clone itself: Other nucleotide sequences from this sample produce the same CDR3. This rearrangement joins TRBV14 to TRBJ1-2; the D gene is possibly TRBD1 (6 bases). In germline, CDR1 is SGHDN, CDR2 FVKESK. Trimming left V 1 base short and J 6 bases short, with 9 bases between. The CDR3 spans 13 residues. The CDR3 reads CASSQAGVHGYTF. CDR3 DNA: TGTGCCAGCAGCCAAGCAGGGGTACATGGCTACACCTTC. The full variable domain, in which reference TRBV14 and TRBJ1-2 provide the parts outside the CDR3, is EAGVTQFPSHSVIEKGQTVTLRCDPISGHDNLYWYRRVMGKEIKFLLHFVKESKQDESGMPNNRFLAERTGGTYSTLKVQPAELEDSGVYFCASSQAGVHGYTFGSGTRLTVV.

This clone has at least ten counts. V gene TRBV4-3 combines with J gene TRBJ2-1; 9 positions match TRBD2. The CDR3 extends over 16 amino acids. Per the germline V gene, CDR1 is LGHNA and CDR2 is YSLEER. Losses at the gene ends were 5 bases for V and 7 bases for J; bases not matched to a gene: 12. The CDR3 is CASSATFSGSGNEQFF. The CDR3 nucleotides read TGCGCCAGCAGCGCAACCTTTAGCGGGAGCGGGAATGAGCAGTTCTTC.

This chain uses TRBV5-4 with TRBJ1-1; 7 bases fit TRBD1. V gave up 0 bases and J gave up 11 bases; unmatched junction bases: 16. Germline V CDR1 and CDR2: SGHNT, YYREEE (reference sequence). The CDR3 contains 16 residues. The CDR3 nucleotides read TGTGCCAGCAGCTTGGACGATGTGAGGGGGCTCGGATATGCTTTCTTT. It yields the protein CASSLDDVRGLGYAFF. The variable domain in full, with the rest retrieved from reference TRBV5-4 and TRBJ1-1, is ETGVTQSPTHLIKTRGQQVTLRCSSQSGHNTVSWYQQALGQGPQFIFQYYREEENGRGNFPPRFSGLQFPNYSSELNVNALELDDSALYLCASSLDDVRGLGYAFFGQGTRLTVV.

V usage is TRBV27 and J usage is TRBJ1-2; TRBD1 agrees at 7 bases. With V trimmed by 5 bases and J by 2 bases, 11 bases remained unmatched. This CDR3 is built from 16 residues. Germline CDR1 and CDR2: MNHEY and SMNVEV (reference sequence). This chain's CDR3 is CASSVVRGRENYGYTF. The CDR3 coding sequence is TGTGCCAGCAGTGTCGTAAGGGGGCGGGAAAACTATGGCTACACCTTC.

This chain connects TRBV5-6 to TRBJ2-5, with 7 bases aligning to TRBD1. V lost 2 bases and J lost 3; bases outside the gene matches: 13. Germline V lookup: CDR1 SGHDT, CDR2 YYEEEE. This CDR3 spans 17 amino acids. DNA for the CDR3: TGTGCCAGCAGCTTAGGTCGACAGGGTCCTTTCAAAGAGACCCAGTACTTC. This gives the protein CASSLGRQGPFKETQYF.

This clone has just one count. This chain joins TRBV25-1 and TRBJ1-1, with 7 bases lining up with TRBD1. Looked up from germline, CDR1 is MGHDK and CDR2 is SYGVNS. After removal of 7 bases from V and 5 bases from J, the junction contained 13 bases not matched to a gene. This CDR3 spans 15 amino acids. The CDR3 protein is CASIPREGARTEAFF. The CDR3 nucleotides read TGTGCCAGCATCCCTCGAGAGGGGGCAAGGACTGAAGCTTTCTTT. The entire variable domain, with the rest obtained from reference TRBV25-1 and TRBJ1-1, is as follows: EADIYQTPRYLVIGTGKKITLECSQTMGHDKMYWYQQDPGMELHLIHYSYGVNSTEKGDLSSESTVSRIRTEHFPLTLESARPSHTSQYLCASIPREGARTEAFFGQGTRLTVV.

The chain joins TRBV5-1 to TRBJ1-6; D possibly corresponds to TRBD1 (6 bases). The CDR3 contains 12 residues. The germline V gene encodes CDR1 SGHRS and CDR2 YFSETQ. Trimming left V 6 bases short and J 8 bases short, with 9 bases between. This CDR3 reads CASKGDDSPLHF. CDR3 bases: TGCGCCAGCAAGGGGGACGATTCACCCCTCCACTTT.

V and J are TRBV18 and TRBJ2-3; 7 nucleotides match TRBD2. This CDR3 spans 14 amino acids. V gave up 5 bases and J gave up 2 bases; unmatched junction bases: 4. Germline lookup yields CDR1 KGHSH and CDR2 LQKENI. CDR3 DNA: TGTGCCAGCTCATCGCTAGCGGTCACAGATACGCAGTATTTT. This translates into CASSSLAVTDTQYF.

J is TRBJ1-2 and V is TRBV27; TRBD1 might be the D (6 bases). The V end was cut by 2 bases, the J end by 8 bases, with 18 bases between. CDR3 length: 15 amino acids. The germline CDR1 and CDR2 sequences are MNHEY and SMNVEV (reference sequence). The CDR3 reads CASSLNSGAPSGYTF. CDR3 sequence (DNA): TGTGCCAGCAGTTTAAATTCAGGGGCGCCCAGCGGCTACACCTTC.

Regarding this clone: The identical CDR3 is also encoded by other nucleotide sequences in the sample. Written as DNA, the CDR3 is TGCGCCAGCAGCTTGGGGCAGATGAACACTGAAGCTTTCTTT. Amino acid sequence: CASSLGQMNTEAFF. The chain uses TRBV5-1 and TRBJ1-1; D not certain. The CDR3 sequence is 14 residues long. CDR1 is SGHRS and CDR2 is YFSETQ in the germline V gene. The germline V and J ends were trimmed by 0 bases and 0 bases, with 6 bases remaining between them.

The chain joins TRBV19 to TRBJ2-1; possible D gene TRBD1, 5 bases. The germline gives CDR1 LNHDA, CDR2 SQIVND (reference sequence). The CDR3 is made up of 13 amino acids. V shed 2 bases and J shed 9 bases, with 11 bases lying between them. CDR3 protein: CASSIQGPGEQFF. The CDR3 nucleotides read TGTGCCAGTAGTATACAGGGCCCGGGTGAGCAGTTCTTC.

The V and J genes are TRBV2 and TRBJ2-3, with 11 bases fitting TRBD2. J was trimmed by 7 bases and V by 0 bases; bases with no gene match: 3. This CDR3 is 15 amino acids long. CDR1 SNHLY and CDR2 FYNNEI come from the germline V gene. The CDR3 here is CASSEASGRGYTQYF. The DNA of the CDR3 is TGTGCCAGCAGTGAAGCTAGCGGGAGGGGTTATACGCAGTATTTT.

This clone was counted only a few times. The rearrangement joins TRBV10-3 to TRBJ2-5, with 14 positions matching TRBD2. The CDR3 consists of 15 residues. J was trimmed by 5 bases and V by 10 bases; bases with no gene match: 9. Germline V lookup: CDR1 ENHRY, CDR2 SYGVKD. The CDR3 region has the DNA TGTGCCACCAAGACTAGCGGGGGGGCCCTTGAGACCCAGTACTTC. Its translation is CATKTSGGALETQYF.

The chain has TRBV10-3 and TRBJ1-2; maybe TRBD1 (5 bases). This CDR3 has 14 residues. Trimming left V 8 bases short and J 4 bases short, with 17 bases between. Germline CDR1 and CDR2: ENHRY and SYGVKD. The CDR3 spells CAISPPGLIYGYTF. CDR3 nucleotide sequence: TGTGCCATCTCCCCCCCGGGACTGATCTATGGCTACACCTTC.

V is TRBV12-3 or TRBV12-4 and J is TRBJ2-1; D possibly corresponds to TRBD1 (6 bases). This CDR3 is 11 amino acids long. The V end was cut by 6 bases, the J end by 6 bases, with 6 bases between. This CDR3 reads CASRGANEQFF. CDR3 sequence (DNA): TGTGCCAGCAGGGGGGCCAATGAGCAGTTCTTC.

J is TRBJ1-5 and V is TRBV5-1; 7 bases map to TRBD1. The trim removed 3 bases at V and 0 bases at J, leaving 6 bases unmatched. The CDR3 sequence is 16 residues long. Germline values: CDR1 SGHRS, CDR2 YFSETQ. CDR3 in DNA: TGCGCCAGCAGCTCGACAGGGCCCTATAGCAATCAGCCCCAGCATTTT. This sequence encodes CASSSTGPYSNQPQHF.

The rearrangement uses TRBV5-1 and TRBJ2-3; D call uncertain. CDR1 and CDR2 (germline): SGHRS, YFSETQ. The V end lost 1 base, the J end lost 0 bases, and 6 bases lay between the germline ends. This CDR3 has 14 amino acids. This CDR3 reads CASSLKTSTDTQYF. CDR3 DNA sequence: TGCGCCAGCAGCTTGAAAACTAGCACAGATACGCAGTATTTT. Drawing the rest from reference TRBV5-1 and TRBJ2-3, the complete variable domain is KAGVTQTPRYLIKTRGQQVTLSCSPISGHRSVSWYQQTPGQGLQFLFEYFSETQRNKGNFPGRFSGRQFSNSRSEMNVSTLELGDSALYLCASSLKTSTDTQYFGPGTRLTVL.

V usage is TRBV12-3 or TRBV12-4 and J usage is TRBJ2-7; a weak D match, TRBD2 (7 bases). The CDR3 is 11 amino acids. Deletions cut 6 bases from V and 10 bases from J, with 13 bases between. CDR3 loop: CASSRGGGQYV. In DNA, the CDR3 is TGTGCCAGCAGCCGAGGGGGGGGTCAGTACGTC.

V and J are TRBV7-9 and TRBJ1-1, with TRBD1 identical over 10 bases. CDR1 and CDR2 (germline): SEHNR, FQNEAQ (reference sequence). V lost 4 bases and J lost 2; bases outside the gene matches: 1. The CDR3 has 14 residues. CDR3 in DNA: TGTGCCAGCAGCTGGACAGGGGGAAACACTGAAGCTTTCTTT. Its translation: CASSWTGGNTEAFF. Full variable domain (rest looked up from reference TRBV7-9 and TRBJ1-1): DTGVSQNPRHKITKRGQNVTFRCDPISEHNRLYWYRQTLGQGPEFLTYFQNEAQLEKSRLLSDRFSAERPKGSFSTLEIQRTEQGDSAMYLCASSWTGGNTEAFFGQGTRLTVV.

The CDR3, as DNA: TGTGCCAGCAGCAAGGGCAACAGACAGTTCATGAACACTGAAGCTTTCTTT. Its protein is CASSKGNRQFMNTEAFF. This sequence joins TRBV7-9 and TRBJ1-1, with D possibly being TRBD1 (5 bases). This CDR3 is 17 amino acids long. The ends were cut back, 5 bases at V and 0 bases at J, with 19 bases in the middle. Germline V CDR1 and CDR2: SEHNR, FQNEAQ (reference sequence).

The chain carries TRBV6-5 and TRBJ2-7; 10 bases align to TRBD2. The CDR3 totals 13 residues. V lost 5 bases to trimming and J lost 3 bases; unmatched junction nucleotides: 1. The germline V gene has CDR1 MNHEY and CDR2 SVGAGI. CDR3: CASSRLAGYEQYV. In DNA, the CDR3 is TGTGCCAGCAGTAGACTAGCGGGCTACGAGCAGTACGTC.

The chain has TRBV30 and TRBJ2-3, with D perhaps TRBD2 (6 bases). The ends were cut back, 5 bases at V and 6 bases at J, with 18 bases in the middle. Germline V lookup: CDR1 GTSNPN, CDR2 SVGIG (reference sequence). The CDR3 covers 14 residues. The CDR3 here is CAWEPGLRMDTQYF. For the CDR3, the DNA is TGTGCCTGGGAACCGGGACTCAGAATGGATACGCAGTATTTT. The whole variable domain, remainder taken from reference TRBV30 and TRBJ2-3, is SQTIHQWPATLVQPVGSPLSLECTVEGTSNPNLYWYRQAAGRGLQLLFYSVGIGQISSEVPQNLSASRPQDRQFILSSKKLLLSDSGFYLCAWEPGLRMDTQYFGPGTRLTVL.

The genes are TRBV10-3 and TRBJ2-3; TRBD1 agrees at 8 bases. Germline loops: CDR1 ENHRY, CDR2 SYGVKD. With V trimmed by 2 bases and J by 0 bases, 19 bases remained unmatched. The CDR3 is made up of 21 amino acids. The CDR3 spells CAISEPTGAIPLGTSTDTQYF. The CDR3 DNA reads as TGTGCCATCAGTGAGCCGACAGGGGCCATACCCCTAGGGACTAGCACAGATACGCAGTATTTT.

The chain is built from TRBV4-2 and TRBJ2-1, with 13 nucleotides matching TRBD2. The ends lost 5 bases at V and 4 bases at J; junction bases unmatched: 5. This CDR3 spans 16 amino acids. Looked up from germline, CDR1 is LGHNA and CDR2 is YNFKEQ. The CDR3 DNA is TGTGCCAGCAGCACGGGACTAGCGGGAAGGTACAATGAGCAGTTCTTC. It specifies CASSTGLAGRYNEQFF.

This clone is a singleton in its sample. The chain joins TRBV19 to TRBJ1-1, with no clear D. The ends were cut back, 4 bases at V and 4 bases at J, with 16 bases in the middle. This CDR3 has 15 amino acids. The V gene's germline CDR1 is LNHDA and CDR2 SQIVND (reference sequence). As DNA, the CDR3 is TGTGCCAGTAGTAATAGACCCCCAGGATTCACTGAAGCTTTCTTT. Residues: CASSNRPPGFTEAFF. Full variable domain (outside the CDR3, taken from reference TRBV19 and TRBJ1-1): DGGITQSPKYLFRKEGQNVTLSCEQNLNHDAMYWYRQDPGQGLRLIYYSQIVNDFQKGDIAEGYSVSREKKESFPLTVTSAQKNPTAFYLCASSNRPPGFTEAFFGQGTRLTVV.

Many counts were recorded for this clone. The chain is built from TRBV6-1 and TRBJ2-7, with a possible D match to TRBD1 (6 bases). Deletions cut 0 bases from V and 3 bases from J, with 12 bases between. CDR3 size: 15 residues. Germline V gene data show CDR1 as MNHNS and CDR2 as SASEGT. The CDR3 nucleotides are TGTGCCAGCAGTGAAGCGCAAGAAGGGGGCTACGAGCAGTACTTC. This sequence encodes CASSEAQEGGYEQYF.

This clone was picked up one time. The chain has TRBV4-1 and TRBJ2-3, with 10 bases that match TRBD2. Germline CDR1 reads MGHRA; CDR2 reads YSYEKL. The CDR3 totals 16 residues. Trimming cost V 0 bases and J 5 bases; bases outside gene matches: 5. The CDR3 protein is CASSQDGLAGVDTQYF. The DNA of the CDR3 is TGCGCCAGCAGCCAAGATGGGCTAGCGGGGGTAGATACGCAGTATTTT.